Listed here is a single T cell receptor (beta chain). Its cognate antigen is unknown. The V end was cut by 1 base, the J end by 0 bases, with 13 bases between. Germline-derived CDR1 and CDR2 are LGHNA and YSLEER. The CDR3 sequence is 16 residues long. Template-switching 5'RACE yielded the TCR cDNA; a universal primer site and UMIs were added in the process. MiXCR, run by TCRdb on the 5' RACE reads, gives a single entry per CDR3 protein. This sample has about 110,000 distinct CDR3 sequences; roughly 8.9% occur once, and the top ten carry around 25%. The data stem from a study of T cells after yellow fever vaccination. Points from the study as a whole: Subsequent to the booster, the majority of primary-vaccination clones reappeared (roughly 96% CD4, around 85% CD8). Abundant bulk-derived clonotypes could contaminate FACS-sorted repertoires.

This sequence originates from a man aged 25-45 years who received the YFV17D yellow fever vaccine. The chain uses TRBV4-3 and TRBJ2-7; possible D gene TRBD1, 6 bases. The sequenced sample was CD8+ T cells sorted from PBMCs, obtained 45 days after the yellow fever booster vaccination. CDR3 bases: TGCGCCAGCAGCCAAGGAAGGGTGGACAGCTCCTACGAGCAGTACTTC. This translates into CASSQGRVDSSYEQYF.